Presented here are 16 T cell receptor beta chains from one specimen sequenced in a study of T-cell reconstitution after alpha-beta-depleted transplantation in children. It was with unique molecular identifiers that the TCRbeta library was prepared. TCRdb re-derived calls from the PCR reads in MiXCR, one entry per CDR3 protein. The top ten clones hold 0.79% of a sample with 600,000 to 800,000 distinct CDR3 sequences, around 12% of them seen once. Sequencing was performed on PBMCs, taken before TCRalphabeta/CD19-depleted stem cell transplant. The receptors derive from a girl aged 2 to 9 with congenital amegakaryocytic thrombocytopenia, due to receive a stem cell transplant.

This clonotype was seen ten or more times. The V call is TRBV5-1, the J call TRBJ2-5; D may correspond to TRBD1 or TRBD2 (5 bases each). V dropped 0 bases and J dropped 4 bases, with 16 bases sitting between them. The CDR3 runs 16 residues. The V gene's germline CDR1 is SGHRS and CDR2 YFSETQ. In DNA form, the CDR3 reads TGCGCCAGCAGCTTGGCGCTTTACCTTGGGGGAGAGACCCAGTACTTC. It is translated as CASSLALYLGGETQYF.

This clonotype was counted ten times or more. V and J are TRBV5-1 and TRBJ2-5; D assignment may be TRBD1 or TRBD2 (6 bases each). The V gene's germline CDR1 is SGHRS and CDR2 YFSETQ. V was clipped by 4 bases and J by 2 bases, with 15 bases between them. This CDR3 has 15 amino acids. Written as DNA, the CDR3 is TGCGCCAGCAGCCGTCCCGAGGGGGGACAAGAGACCCAGTACTTC. As protein: CASSRPEGGQETQYF.

The chain is built from TRBV7-9 and TRBJ2-2, with unresolved D. There are 15 residues in the CDR3. V gave up 4 bases and J gave up 5 bases, with 14 bases separating them. CDR1 is SEHNR, CDR2 FQNEAQ, per germline (reference sequence). The CDR3 DNA reads TGTGCCAGCAGCTCATTTCTTCTTCGGACCGGGGAGCTGTTTTTT. Translated: CASSSFLLRTGELFF.

This chain links TRBV20-1 with TRBJ2-7; 7 bases line up with TRBD1. Germline CDR1 DFQATT, CDR2 SNEGSKA (reference sequence). The trim removed 3 bases at V and 5 bases at J, leaving 7 bases unmatched. There are 13 residues in the CDR3. The CDR3 bases are TGCAGTGCTAGGAGAGACAGGGCCCACGAGCAGTACTTC. Translated, it gives CSARRDRAHEQYF.

This clonotype came up a few times. V usage is TRBV11-2 and J usage is TRBJ2-7; no firm D call. CDR3 length: 14 amino acids. The V and J ends lost 5 bases and 2 bases respectively, with 13 bases between them. From germline, CDR1 is SGHAT and CDR2 FQNNGV. CDR3 in amino acids: CASSRALTPYEQYF. DNA of the CDR3: TGTGCCAGCAGCCGGGCCCTGACCCCCTACGAGCAGTACTTC.

This clonotype was seen ten or more times. V gene TRBV7-9 combines with J gene TRBJ2-7; weak D call: TRBD1 (6 bases). Germline V gene data show CDR1 as SEHNR and CDR2 as FQNEAQ (reference sequence). Trimming shortened V by 2 bases and J by 5 bases, and 16 bases separated the two germline ends. The CDR3 spans 15 residues. The CDR3 DNA is TGTGCCAGCAGCTTACGGGCAGGGGATATACACGAGCAGTACTTC. It encodes CASSLRAGDIHEQYF. Drawing the rest from reference TRBV7-9 and TRBJ2-7, the complete variable domain is DTGVSQNPRHKITKRGQNVTFRCDPISEHNRLYWYRQTLGQGPEFLTYFQNEAQLEKSRLLSDRFSAERPKGSFSTLEIQRTEQGDSAMYLCASSLRAGDIHEQYFGPGTRLTVT.

Only a few counts were recorded for this clonotype. The chain is built from TRBV4-2 and TRBJ2-3; D call uncertain. CDR3 length: 17 residues. CDR1 and CDR2 from the germline V gene are LGHNA and YNFKEQ. Trimming removed 6 bases from V and 2 bases from J, with 21 bases in between. The CDR3, as DNA: TGTGCCAGCAGTTCACGTGAGGCTAGTATCACCACAGATACGCAGTATTTT. Translation gives CASSSREASITTDTQYF.

Comments on this clonotype: Given a much more abundant clone one base away, this may be a read error. V gene TRBV20-1 combines with J gene TRBJ2-1; TRBD2 aligns across 8 bases. The CDR3 totals 14 residues. Germline V gives CDR1 DFQATT, CDR2 SNEGSKA (reference sequence). Written as DNA, the CDR3 is TGCTGTGCTAGGACCCTAGCGGGTCTTAGTGAGCAGTTCTTC. This codes for CCARTLAGLSEQFF.

The V call is TRBV5-1, the J call TRBJ2-4; 10 bases are a match to TRBD1. CDR3 size: 12 residues. In germline, CDR1 is SGHRS, CDR2 YFSETQ. As DNA, the CDR3 is TGCTCAATACCCGGGACAGGGGTCATTCAGTACTTC. Its translation is CSIPGTGVIQYF.

Many counts were recorded for this clonotype. The chain is built from TRBV5-1 and TRBJ1-1; 12 nucleotides line up with TRBD1. This CDR3 spans 16 amino acids. Germline CDR1 SGHRS, CDR2 YFSETQ. Unmatched junction bases numbered 6, after V lost 5 bases and J lost 1 base. CDR3 coding DNA: TGCGCCAGCAGAGAGGGACAGGGGGCAGGGAACACTGAAGCTTTCTTT. Encoded protein: CASREGQGAGNTEAFF. The full variable domain, with the rest looked up from reference TRBV5-1 and TRBJ1-1, is KAGVTQTPRYLIKTRGQQVTLSCSPISGHRSVSWYQQTPGQGLQFLFEYFSETQRNKGNFPGRFSGRQFSNSRSEMNVSTLELGDSALYLCASREGQGAGNTEAFFGQGTRLTVV.

This clonotype was picked up many times. The chain is built from TRBV27 and TRBJ2-1; tentatively, D is TRBD1 or TRBD2 (5 bases each). Trimming shortened V by 3 bases and J by 7 bases, and 7 bases separated the two germline ends. Germline V CDR1 and CDR2: MNHEY, SMNVEV (reference sequence). The CDR3 is 12 residues long. CDR3 in amino acids: CASSFWGNEQFF. The CDR3, as DNA: TGTGCCAGCAGTTTCTGGGGGAATGAGCAGTTCTTC.

Points on this clonotype: This may come from a read error, since a much larger clone is one base off. The CDR3: CSARAPGRDSLLEEQCF. The DNA for the CDR3 is TGCAGTGCTAGAGCTCCGGGAAGGGACAGCCTGTTGGAGGAGCAGTGCTTC. This rearrangement joins TRBV20-1 to TRBJ2-7, with 7 bases aligning to TRBD1. CDR1 is DFQATT, CDR2 SNEGSKA, per germline (reference sequence). This CDR3 region has 17 residues.

With respect to this clonotype: This may be a read error: a much more frequent sequence differs by one nucleotide. The rearrangement uses TRBV20-1 and TRBJ2-1; 9 bases agree with TRBD2. This CDR3 has 15 amino acids. The germline CDR1 and CDR2 sequences are DFQATT and SNEGSKA (reference sequence). CDR3 DNA sequence: TGCAGTGCTAGAGATTCTAGCGGGACCTACAATGAGCTGTTCTTC. Its protein is CSARDSSGTYNELFF.

The rearrangement links TRBV30 to TRBJ1-5, with D tentatively TRBD1 (5 bases). The CDR3 covers 13 residues. Germline-derived CDR1 and CDR2 are GTSNPN and SVGIG (reference sequence). Trimming removed 2 bases at V and 11 bases at J, with 16 bases between. The CDR3 bases are TGTGCCTGGAGTCTTCAGGCCCTAGGGGCCCAGCATTTT. This sequence encodes CAWSLQALGAQHF.

This clonotype was picked up a small number of times. CDR3: CAGRRDVNEQFF. For the CDR3, the DNA is TGTGCCGGAAGAAGGGACGTCAATGAGCAGTTCTTC. The gene calls are TRBV7-2 and TRBJ2-1; D possibly matches TRBD1 or TRBD2 (5 bases each). Germline CDR1 and CDR2: SGHTA and FQGNSA. The CDR3 is made up of 12 amino acids. Trimming cost V 11 bases and J 6 bases, with 14 bases left between them.

This clonotype has just a few counts. J is TRBJ2-7 and V is TRBV30; D perhaps matches TRBD2 (6 bases). CDR1 and CDR2 from the germline V gene are GTSNPN and SVGIG (reference sequence). CDR3 length equals 13 residues. V lost 4 bases and J lost 0, with 10 bases in between. CDR3 protein: CAWNPGSSYEQYF. The CDR3 DNA is TGTGCCTGGAACCCCGGGAGCTCCTACGAGCAGTACTTC.